A single sample is the source of the 10 T cell receptor beta chains below, sequenced in a study of blood T cell repertoires in COVID-19. The repertoire was sequenced with immunoSEQ multiplex PCR; TCRdb's copy has only in-frame clones and lacks some. In the table there are about 200,000 clones, around 85% of which are singletons. Source material: peripheral blood. The receptors originated from a man in his forties with acute or convalescent COVID-19.

The genes are TRBV5-6 and TRBJ2-5, with TRBD1 identical over 9 bases. CDR1 and CDR2 (germline): SGHDT, YYEEEE. With V trimmed by 0 bases and J by 4 bases, 7 bases remained unmatched. The CDR3 is 16 residues long. The CDR3 DNA reads TGTGCCAGCAGCTTGGCGGGACAGGGTCCGCGAGAGACCCAGTACTTC. Its translation is CASSLAGQGPRETQYF.

The J gene is TRBJ1-4, the V gene TRBV19; D is unclear. The CDR3 extends over 12 amino acids. Germline V gene data show CDR1 as LNHDA and CDR2 as SQIVND (reference sequence). V was cut by 4 bases and J by 7 bases, with 7 bases left in between. The CDR3 DNA sequence: TGTGCCAGTAGTAGCCAGGCTGAAAAACTGTTTTTT. Translating it yields CASSSQAEKLFF. Looking up the rest from reference TRBV19 and TRBJ1-4 gives the full variable domain: DGGITQSPKYLFRKEGQNVTLSCEQNLNHDAMYWYRQDPGQGLRLIYYSQIVNDFQKGDIAEGYSVSREKKESFPLTVTSAQKNPTAFYLCASSSQAEKLFFGSGTQLSVL.

This clone was observed a few times. The rearrangement links TRBV5-5 to TRBJ2-2, with unresolved D. V was pared by 0 bases and J by 4 bases, with 7 bases between. CDR3 length: 14 residues. Germline CDR1 SGHKS, CDR2 YYEKEE (reference sequence). CDR3 sequence (DNA): TGTGCCAGCAGCTTGGGGAGCAGCACCGGGGAGCTGTTTTTT. Translating gives CASSLGSSTGELFF.

This chain links TRBV4-1 with TRBJ2-7; weak D call: TRBD2 (5 bases). In germline, CDR1 is MGHRA, CDR2 YSYEKL. This CDR3 region has 15 residues. V lost 6 bases, J lost 3 bases, and 18 bases lay in between. The CDR3 nucleotides are TGCGCCAGCAGATTAGCCCTCGTTGGGAGCTACGAGCAGTACTTC. Translated: CASRLALVGSYEQYF.

The chain carries TRBV30 and TRBJ2-3, with 9 bases that match TRBD2. V shed 6 bases, J shed 5 bases, and the junction held 12 bases outside the gene matches. The germline gives CDR1 GTSNPN, CDR2 SVGIG (reference sequence). The CDR3 extends over 15 amino acids. The CDR3 DNA follows: TGTGCCTGCAACCTAGGTAGCGGGAGTTTAGATACGCAGTATTTT. Protein product: CACNLGSGSLDTQYF.

This chain uses TRBV28 with TRBJ1-2; D call uncertain. The germline CDR1 and CDR2 sequences are MDHEN and SYDVKM. CDR3 length: 12 residues. Deletions cut 5 bases from V and 3 bases from J, with 7 bases between. The CDR3: CASSPLDYGYTF. CDR3 coding DNA: TGTGCCAGCAGTCCCCTCGACTATGGCTACACCTTC.

The CDR3 region is CASSPGLAGEANIQYF. The CDR3, as DNA: TGTGCCAGCAGCCCGGGGCTAGCGGGAGAGGCAAACATTCAGTACTTC. This chain joins TRBV7-9 and TRBJ2-4; 10 bases map to TRBD2. CDR3 length: 16 residues. Germline V gene sequence: CDR1 SEHNR, CDR2 FQNEAQ (reference sequence). The V segment lost 5 bases and the J segment 6 bases; nucleotides outside the gene matches: 10.

V usage is TRBV2 and J usage is TRBJ1-1; 8 bases map to TRBD1. V lost 6 bases, J lost 4 bases, and 7 bases stayed unmatched. The CDR3 runs 14 residues. CDR1 and CDR2 from the germline V gene are SNHLY and FYNNEI. This chain's CDR3 is CASRPRTGSTEAFF. CDR3 coding DNA: TGTGCCAGCAGACCCAGGACAGGGAGCACTGAAGCTTTCTTT.

The CDR3 sequence: CAIRRTGEGNTIYF. DNA for the CDR3: TGTGCCATCAGGAGGACAGGGGAAGGAAACACCATATATTTT. The chain combines TRBV10-3 with TRBJ1-3; 9 bases map to TRBD1. V was pared by 6 bases and J by 4 bases, with 4 bases of the junction left unmatched. The CDR3 extends over 14 amino acids. Germline V lookup: CDR1 ENHRY, CDR2 SYGVKD.

The rearrangement joins TRBV3-1 (or the pseudogene TRBV3-2) to TRBJ1-4; 7 positions agree with TRBD1. The V gene end was trimmed by 1 base and the J gene end by 5 bases; junction bases not matched to a gene: 16. The CDR3 length is 19 residues. CDR1 and CDR2 from the germline V gene are LGHDT and YNNKEL (reference sequence). Here the CDR3 DNA reads TGTGCCAGCAGCCAAGTTCGAAGGGGGCTTTTTAATTCGAATGAAAAACTGTTTTTT. This translates into CASSQVRRGLFNSNEKLFF.